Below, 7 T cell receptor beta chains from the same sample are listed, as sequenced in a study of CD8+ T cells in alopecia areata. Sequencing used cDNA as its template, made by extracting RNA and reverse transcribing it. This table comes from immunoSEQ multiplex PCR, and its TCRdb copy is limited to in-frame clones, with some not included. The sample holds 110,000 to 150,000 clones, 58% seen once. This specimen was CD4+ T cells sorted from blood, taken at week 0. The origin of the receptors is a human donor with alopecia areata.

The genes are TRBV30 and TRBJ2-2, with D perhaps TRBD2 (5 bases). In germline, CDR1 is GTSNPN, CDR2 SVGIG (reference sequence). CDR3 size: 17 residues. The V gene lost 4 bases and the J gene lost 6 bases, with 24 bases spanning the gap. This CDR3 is CAWNSRRTTLTAGELFF. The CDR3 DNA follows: TGTGCCTGGAACTCACGGAGGACGACCCTTACGGCCGGGGAGCTGTTTTTT.

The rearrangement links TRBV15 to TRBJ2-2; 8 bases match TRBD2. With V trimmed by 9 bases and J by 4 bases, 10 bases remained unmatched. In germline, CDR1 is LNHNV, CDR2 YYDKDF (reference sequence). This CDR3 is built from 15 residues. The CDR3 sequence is CATKRGLAGTGELFF. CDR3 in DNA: TGTGCCACAAAGCGAGGGCTAGCGGGCACCGGGGAGCTGTTTTTT.

CDR3 protein: CASREKVSNQPQHF. CDR3 DNA: TGTGCCAGCAGGGAAAAGGTTAGCAATCAGCCCCAGCATTTT. The chain employs TRBV2 and TRBJ1-5, with D unresolved. Germline CDR1 SNHLY, CDR2 FYNNEI. The CDR3 spans 14 residues. The V end lost 6 bases, the J end lost 0 bases, and 9 bases lay between the germline ends.

CDR3 coding DNA: TGTGCCTGGAGTGCCCGGGACTTACTCTCCTACGAGCAGTACTTC. Protein sequence: CAWSARDLLSYEQYF. V gene TRBV30 combines with J gene TRBJ2-7; D may be TRBD2 (6 bases). Between the trimmed V and J ends, which lost 1 base and 0 bases, there was a span of 13 bases. This CDR3 has 15 residues. Germline CDR1 reads GTSNPN; CDR2 reads SVGIG (reference sequence).

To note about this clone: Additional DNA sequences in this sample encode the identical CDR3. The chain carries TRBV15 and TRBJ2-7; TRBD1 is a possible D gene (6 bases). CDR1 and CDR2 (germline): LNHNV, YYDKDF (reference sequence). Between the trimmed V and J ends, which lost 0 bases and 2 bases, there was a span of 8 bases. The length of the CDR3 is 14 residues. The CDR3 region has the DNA TGTGCCACCAGCAGAGACAGGGGAACCTACGAGCAGTACTTC. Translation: CATSRDRGTYEQYF. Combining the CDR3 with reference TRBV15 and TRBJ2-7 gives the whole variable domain DAMVIQNPRYQVTQFGKPVTLSCSQTLNHNVMYWYQQKSSQAPKLLFHYYDKDFNNEADTPDNFQSRRPNTSFCFLDIRSPGLGDTAMYLCATSRDRGTYEQYFGPGTRLTVT.

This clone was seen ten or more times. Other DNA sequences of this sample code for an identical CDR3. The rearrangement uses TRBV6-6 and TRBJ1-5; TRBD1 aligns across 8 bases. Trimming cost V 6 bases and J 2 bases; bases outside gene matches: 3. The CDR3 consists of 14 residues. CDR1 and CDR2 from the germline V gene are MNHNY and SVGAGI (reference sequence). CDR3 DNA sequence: TGTGCCAGCAGCCCGACAGGGGGCAATCAGCCCCAGCATTTT. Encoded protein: CASSPTGGNQPQHF.

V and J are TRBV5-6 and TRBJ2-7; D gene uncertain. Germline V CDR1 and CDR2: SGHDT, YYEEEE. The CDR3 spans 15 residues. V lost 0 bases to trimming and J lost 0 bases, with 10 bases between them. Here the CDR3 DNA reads TGTGCCAGCAGCTTGGTACACACACGCTCCTACGAGCAGTACTTC. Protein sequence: CASSLVHTRSYEQYF.